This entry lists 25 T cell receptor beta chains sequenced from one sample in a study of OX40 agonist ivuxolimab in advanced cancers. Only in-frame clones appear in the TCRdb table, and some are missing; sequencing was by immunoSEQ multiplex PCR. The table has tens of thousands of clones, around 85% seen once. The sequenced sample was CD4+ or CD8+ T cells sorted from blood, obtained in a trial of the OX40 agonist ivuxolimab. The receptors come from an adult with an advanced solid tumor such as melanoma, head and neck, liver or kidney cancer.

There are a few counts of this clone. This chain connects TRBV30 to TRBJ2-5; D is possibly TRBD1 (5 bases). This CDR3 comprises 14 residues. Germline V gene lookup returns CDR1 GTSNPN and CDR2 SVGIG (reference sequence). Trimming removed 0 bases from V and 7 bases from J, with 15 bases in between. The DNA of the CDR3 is TGTGCCTGGAGTGTGGGGCAGCCAAGGGGGACCCAGTACTTC. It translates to CAWSVGQPRGTQYF.

The CDR3, as DNA: TGTGCCAGCAGCTTACCGGGACAGGGGAACTACGAGCAGTACTTC. Its protein product is CASSLPGQGNYEQYF. The chain carries TRBV5-5 and TRBJ2-7; 10 nucleotides agree with TRBD1. Looked up from germline, CDR1 is SGHKS and CDR2 is YYEKEE (reference sequence). Trimming took 2 bases from V and 3 from J; bases not matched to a gene: 5. The CDR3 loop spans 15 amino acids.

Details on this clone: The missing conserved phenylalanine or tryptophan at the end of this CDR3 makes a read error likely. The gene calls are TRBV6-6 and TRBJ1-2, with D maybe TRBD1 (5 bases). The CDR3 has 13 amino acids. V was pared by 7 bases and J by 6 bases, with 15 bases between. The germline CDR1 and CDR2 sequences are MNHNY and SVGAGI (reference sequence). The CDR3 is CASKIRDGHGYTS. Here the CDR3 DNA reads TGTGCCAGCAAAATCCGGGACGGCCATGGCTACACCTCC.

The CDR3 region is CASSLRTGTYEQYF. The CDR3 bases are TGTGCCAGCAGCCTCCGGACAGGTACCTACGAGCAGTACTTC. V usage is TRBV9 and J usage is TRBJ2-7; 7 bases line up with TRBD1. CDR3 length: 14 amino acids. V lost 4 bases to trimming and J lost 2 bases; unmatched junction nucleotides: 6. From germline, CDR1 is SGDLS and CDR2 YYNGEE.

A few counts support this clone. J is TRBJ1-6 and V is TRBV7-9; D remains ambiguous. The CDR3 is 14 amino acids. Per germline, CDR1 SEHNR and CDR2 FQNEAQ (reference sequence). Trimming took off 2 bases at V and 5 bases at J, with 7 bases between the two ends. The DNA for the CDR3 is TGTGCCAGCAGCTTATTCGGGGATAATTCACCCCTCCACTTT. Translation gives CASSLFGDNSPLHF.

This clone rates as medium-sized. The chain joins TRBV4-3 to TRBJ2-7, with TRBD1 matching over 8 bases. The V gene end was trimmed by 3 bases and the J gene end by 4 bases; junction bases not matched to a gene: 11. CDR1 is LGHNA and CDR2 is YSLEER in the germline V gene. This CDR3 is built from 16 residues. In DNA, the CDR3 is TGCGCCAGCAGCCACGAGATGGGGACAGGTGGGTACGAGCAGTACTTC. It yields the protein CASSHEMGTGGYEQYF.

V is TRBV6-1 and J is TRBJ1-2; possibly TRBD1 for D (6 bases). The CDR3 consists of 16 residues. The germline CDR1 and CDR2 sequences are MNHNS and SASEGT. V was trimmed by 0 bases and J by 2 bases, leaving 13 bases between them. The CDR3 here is CASSEAGGAGNYGYTF. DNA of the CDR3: TGTGCCAGCAGTGAAGCTGGGGGGGCCGGGAACTATGGCTACACCTTC.

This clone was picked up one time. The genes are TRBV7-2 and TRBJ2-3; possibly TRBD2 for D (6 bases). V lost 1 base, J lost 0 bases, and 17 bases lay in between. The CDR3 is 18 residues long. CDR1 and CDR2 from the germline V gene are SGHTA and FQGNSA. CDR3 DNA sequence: TGTGCCAGCAGCTTAGAGGCACACGGGAGTGCGAGCACAGATACGCAGTATTTT. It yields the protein CASSLEAHGSASTDTQYF.

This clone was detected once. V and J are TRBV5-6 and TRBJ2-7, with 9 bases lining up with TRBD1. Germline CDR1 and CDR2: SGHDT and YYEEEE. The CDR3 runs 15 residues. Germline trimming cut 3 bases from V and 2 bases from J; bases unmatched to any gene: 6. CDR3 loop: CASSWGTGQTYEQYF. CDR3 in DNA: TGTGCCAGCAGCTGGGGGACAGGGCAAACCTACGAGCAGTACTTC.

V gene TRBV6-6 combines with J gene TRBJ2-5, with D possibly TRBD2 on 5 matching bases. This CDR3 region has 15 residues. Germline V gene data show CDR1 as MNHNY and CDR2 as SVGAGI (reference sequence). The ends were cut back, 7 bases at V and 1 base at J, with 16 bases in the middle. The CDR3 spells CASKLGPGTQETQYF. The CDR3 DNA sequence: TGTGCCAGCAAACTAGGACCGGGTACCCAAGAGACCCAGTACTTC.

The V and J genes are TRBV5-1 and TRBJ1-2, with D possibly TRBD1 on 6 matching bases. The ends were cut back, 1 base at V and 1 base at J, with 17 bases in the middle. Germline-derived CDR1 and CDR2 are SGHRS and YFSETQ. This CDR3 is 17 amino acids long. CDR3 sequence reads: CASSLQASGAFNYGYTF. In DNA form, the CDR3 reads TGCGCCAGCAGCTTGCAAGCCTCAGGGGCCTTTAACTATGGCTACACCTTC.

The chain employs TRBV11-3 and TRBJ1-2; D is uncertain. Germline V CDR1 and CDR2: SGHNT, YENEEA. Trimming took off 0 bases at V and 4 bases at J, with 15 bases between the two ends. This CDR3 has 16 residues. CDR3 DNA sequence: TGTGCCAGCAGCTTAGATCGGTTGTCGAACAGCTATGGCTACACCTTC. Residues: CASSLDRLSNSYGYTF. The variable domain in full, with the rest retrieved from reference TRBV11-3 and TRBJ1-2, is EAGVVQSPRYKIIEKKQPVAFWCNPISGHNTLYWYLQNLGQGPELLIRYENEEAVDDSQLPKDRFSAERLKGVDSTLKIQPAELGDSAVYLCASSLDRLSNSYGYTFGSGTRLTVV.

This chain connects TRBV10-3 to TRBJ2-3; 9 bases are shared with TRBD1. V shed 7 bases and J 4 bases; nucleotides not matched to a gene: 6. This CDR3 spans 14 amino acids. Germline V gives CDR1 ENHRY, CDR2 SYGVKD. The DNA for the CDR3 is TGTGCCATCACCGCGACAGGGGGATCAGATACGCAGTATTTT. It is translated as CAITATGGSDTQYF.

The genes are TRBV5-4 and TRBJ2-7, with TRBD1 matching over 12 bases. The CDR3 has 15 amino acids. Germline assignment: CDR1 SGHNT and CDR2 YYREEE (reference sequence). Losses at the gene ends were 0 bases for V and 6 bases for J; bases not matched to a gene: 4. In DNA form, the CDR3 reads TGTGCCAGCAGCTTGGGTGGGACAGGGGGCGGCGAGCAGTACTTC. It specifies CASSLGGTGGGEQYF.

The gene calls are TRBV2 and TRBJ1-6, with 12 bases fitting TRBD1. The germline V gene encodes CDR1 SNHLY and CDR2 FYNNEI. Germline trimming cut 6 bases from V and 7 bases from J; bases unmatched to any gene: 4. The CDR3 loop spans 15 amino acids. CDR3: CASSAGTGGNSPLHF. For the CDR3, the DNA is TGTGCCAGCAGCGCCGGGACAGGGGGCAATTCACCCCTCCACTTT. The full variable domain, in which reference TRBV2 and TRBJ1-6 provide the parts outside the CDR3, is EPEVTQTPSHQVTQMGQEVILRCVPISNHLYFYWYRQILGQKVEFLVSFYNNEISEKSEIFDDQFSVERPDGSNFTLKIRSTKLEDSAMYFCASSAGTGGNSPLHFGNGTRLTVT.

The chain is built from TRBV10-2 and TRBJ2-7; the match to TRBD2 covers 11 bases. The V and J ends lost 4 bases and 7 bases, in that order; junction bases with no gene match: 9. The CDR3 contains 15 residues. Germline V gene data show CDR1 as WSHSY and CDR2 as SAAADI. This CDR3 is CASSGLAGMVGEQYF. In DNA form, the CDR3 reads TGCGCCAGCAGTGGACTAGCGGGAATGGTAGGGGAGCAGTACTTC.

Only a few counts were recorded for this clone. The CDR3 nucleotides are TGTGCCAGCAGCTTCCGGACAGTGCTGAACACTGAAGCTTTCTTT. Translated: CASSFRTVLNTEAFF. The chain links TRBV5-8 to TRBJ1-1; TRBD1 might be the D (6 bases). The CDR3 loop spans 15 amino acids. Trimming stripped 2 bases from V and 0 bases from J, with 11 bases between. The germline gives CDR1 SGHTS, CDR2 YDEGEE.

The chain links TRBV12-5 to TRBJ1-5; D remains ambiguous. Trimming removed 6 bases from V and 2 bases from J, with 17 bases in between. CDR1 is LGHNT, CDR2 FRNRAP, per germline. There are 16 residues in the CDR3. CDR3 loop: CASGPDGVLGNQPQHF. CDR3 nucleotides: TGTGCTAGTGGCCCAGACGGCGTTCTGGGCAATCAGCCCCAGCATTTT.

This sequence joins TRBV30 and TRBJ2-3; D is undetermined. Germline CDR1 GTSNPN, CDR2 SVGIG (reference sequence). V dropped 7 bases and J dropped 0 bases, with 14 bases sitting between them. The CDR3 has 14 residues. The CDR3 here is CASIYLTSTDTQYF. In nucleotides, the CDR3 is TGTGCCTCAATCTACCTAACTAGCACAGATACGCAGTATTTT.

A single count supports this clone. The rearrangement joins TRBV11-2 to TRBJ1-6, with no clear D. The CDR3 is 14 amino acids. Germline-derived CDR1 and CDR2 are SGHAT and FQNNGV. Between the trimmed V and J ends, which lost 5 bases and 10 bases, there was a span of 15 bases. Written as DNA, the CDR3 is TGTGCCAGCAGCCCCCGGGTTTCGATCTCACCCCTCCACTTT. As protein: CASSPRVSISPLHF.

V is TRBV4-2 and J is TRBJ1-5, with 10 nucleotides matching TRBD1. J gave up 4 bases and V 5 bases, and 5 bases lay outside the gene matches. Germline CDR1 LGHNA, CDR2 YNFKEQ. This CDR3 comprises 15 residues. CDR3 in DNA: TGTGCCAGCAGCTCAGGGACAGGGGCAAATCAGCCCCAGCATTTT. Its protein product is CASSSGTGANQPQHF.

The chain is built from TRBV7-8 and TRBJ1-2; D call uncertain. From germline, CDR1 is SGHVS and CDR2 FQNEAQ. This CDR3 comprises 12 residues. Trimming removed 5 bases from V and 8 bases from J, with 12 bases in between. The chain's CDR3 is CASSNNDKGYTF. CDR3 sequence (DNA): TGTGCCAGCAGCAATAACGATAAGGGCTACACCTTC.

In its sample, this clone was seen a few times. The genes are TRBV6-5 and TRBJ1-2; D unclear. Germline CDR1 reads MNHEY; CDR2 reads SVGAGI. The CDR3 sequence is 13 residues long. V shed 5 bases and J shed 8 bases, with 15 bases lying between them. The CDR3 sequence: CASSPGIGRGYTF. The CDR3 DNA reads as TGTGCCAGCAGTCCGGGTATTGGGCGCGGCTACACCTTC.

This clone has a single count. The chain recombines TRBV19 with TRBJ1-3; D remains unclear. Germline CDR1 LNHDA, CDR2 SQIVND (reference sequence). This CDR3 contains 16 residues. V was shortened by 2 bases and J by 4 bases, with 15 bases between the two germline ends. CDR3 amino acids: CASSISPNLIGNTIYF. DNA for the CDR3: TGTGCCAGTAGTATATCCCCAAACCTGATAGGAAACACCATATATTTT.

The CDR3 is CASSLGISTEAFF. The CDR3 nucleotides read TGTGCCAGCAGCTTGGGGATTTCCACTGAAGCTTTCTTT. The V call is TRBV6-1, the J call TRBJ1-1; D not resolved. The CDR3 spans 13 residues. The ends were cut back, 6 bases at V and 4 bases at J, with 12 bases in the middle. Germline CDR1 and CDR2: MNHNS and SASEGT.